The 12 T cell receptor beta chains listed next were all sequenced from one sample in a study of regulatory T cells in long-lasting Graves disease (dated by TCRdb to the early 2020s). Per the publication, the time point label means: newly diagnosed GD, antithyroid drugs for less than 3 months. For both TCR sequencing and RNA sequencing, RNA was extracted from PBMCs in TRIzol. The method was multiplex PCR. Sequencing took place on an Illumina HiSeq 4000. To build TCR beta libraries, CDR3 regions were amplified by Arm-PCR using iRepertoire HTBI primers. TCRdb took the public reads, trimmed them with fastp at Q25, ran MiXCR for clone calling and kept in-frame beta chains. Rows matching on CDR3 protein sequence are summarized as one entry with the most common DNA and genes. For this sample there are more than 450,000 distinct CDR3 sequences; roughly 15% appear just once. 12% of the sample rests with the top ten.

This sample also appeared in a second study, on T cells in Graves' hyperthyroidism and ophthalmopathy.

Source: peripheral blood mononuclear cells (PBMCs), taken at new diagnosis, from a patient treated with antithyroid drugs. These receptors originate from a man aged 40-50 years with Graves disease. Donor details come from another sample of the same person, matched by shared clones.

This clonotype was seen a handful of times. V gene TRBV5-1 combines with J gene TRBJ2-5; 8 bases fit TRBD1. The CDR3 loop spans 14 amino acids. CDR1 is SGHRS, CDR2 YFSETQ, per germline. The junction had 11 bases not matched to a gene; V was cut back by 7 bases and J by 6 bases. This chain's CDR3 is CASGTGQGEQTQYF. The DNA of the CDR3 is TGCGCCAGCGGAACTGGACAGGGCGAGCAGACCCAGTACTTC.

This chain joins TRBV7-9 and TRBJ2-5; 8 positions agree with TRBD1. CDR1 is SEHNR, CDR2 FQNEAQ, per germline (reference sequence). The CDR3 has 15 amino acids. V was clipped by 7 bases and J by 1 base; unmatched bases: 8. CDR3 in amino acids: CASTPDRGGQETQYF. As DNA, the CDR3 is TGTGCCAGCACCCCCGACAGGGGCGGCCAAGAGACCCAGTACTTC. Full variable domain (missing parts from reference TRBV7-9 and TRBJ2-5): DTGVSQNPRHKITKRGQNVTFRCDPISEHNRLYWYRQTLGQGPEFLTYFQNEAQLEKSRLLSDRFSAERPKGSFSTLEIQRTEQGDSAMYLCASTPDRGGQETQYFGPGTRLLVL.

CDR3 protein: CASRKGLAGSYEQYF. For the CDR3, the DNA is TGTGCCAGCAGGAAAGGACTAGCGGGTTCCTACGAGCAGTACTTC. The chain is built from TRBV9 and TRBJ2-7, with TRBD2 matching over 11 bases. CDR3 length equals 15 residues. V trimming: 5 bases; J trimming: 1 base; junction bases outside the gene matches: 5. Germline lookup yields CDR1 SGDLS and CDR2 YYNGEE.

This rearrangement joins TRBV29-1 to TRBJ1-4, with 9 bases lining up with TRBD1. Per the germline V gene, CDR1 is SQVTM and CDR2 is ANQGSEA. The CDR3 runs 13 residues. J gave up 8 bases and V 4 bases, and 5 bases lay outside the gene matches. CDR3 nucleotides: TGCAGCGTTGGGGGACAGGGTCGAGAAAAACTGTTTTTT. It specifies CSVGGQGREKLFF.

The CDR3 spells CSARLAGVGTGELFF. CDR3 sequence (DNA): TGCAGTGCTAGACTAGCGGGAGTTGGAACCGGGGAGCTGTTTTTT. This chain links TRBV20-1 with TRBJ2-2; 10 bases are a match to TRBD2. The J segment lost 5 bases and the V segment lost 2 bases, leaving 5 bases of the junction unmatched. The germline gives CDR1 DFQATT, CDR2 SNEGSKA (reference sequence). This CDR3 contains 15 residues.

As concerns this clonotype: A much bigger clone sits one base away, suggesting this may be a read error. The chain recombines TRBV12-5 with TRBJ2-7, with D unresolved. The CDR3 sequence is 11 residues long. Trimming shortened V by 3 bases and J by 5 bases, and 5 bases separated the two germline ends. Per the germline V gene, CDR1 is LGHNT and CDR2 is FRNRAP. In nucleotides, the CDR3 is TGTGCTAGTGGTTTCGGGCACGAGCAGTACTTC. This sequence encodes CASGFGHEQYF.

This clonotype was counted many times. The chain recombines TRBV6-1 with TRBJ1-4; 8 bases agree with TRBD1. The CDR3 is made up of 17 amino acids. Germline V gene data show CDR1 as MNHNS and CDR2 as SASEGT. V dropped 6 bases and J dropped 2; count of bases not matched to a gene: 11. The CDR3 DNA sequence: TGTGCCAGCAGCCGCAGGGGGCGAGCCCGTACTAATGAAAAACTGTTTTTT. Residues: CASSRRGRARTNEKLFF.

The genes are TRBV25-1 and TRBJ1-1; TRBD1 is a possible D gene (5 bases). The CDR3 is 13 amino acids. Germline V gene sequence: CDR1 MGHDK, CDR2 SYGVNS. V shed 8 bases and J shed 1 base, with 11 bases lying between them. CDR3 residues: CASGGGANTEAFF. DNA for the CDR3: TGTGCCAGCGGCGGGGGTGCGAACACTGAAGCTTTCTTT.

V and J are TRBV28 and TRBJ2-1; tentative D call: TRBD2 (6 bases). CDR1 and CDR2 (germline): MDHEN, SYDVKM. The CDR3 loop spans 12 amino acids. Trimming took 7 bases from V and 8 from J, leaving 12 bases between them. CDR3 protein: CASTWGVDEQFF. The CDR3, as DNA: TGTGCCAGCACATGGGGGGTGGATGAGCAGTTCTTC.

With regard to this clonotype: Since a much larger clone is just one base distant, this may be a read error. The J gene is TRBJ2-7, the V gene TRBV27; weak D call: TRBD1 (6 bases). From germline, CDR1 is MNHEY and CDR2 SMNVEV (reference sequence). The CDR3 runs 13 residues. V was cut by 6 bases and J by 3 bases, with 12 bases left in between. CDR3 in DNA: TGTGCCAGCAGGCACCAGGACAGCTACGAGCAGTACTTC. This gives the protein CASRHQDSYEQYF.

As concerns this clonotype: A read error is possible here, since a much larger clone lies one base away. The V gene is TRBV7-6, the J gene TRBJ2-1; possibly TRBD2 for D (6 bases). CDR3 length equals 14 residues. Germline V gene data show CDR1 as SGHVS and CDR2 as FNYEAQ. V lost 7 bases and J 10 bases, leaving 20 bases between the germline ends. In nucleotides, the CDR3 is TGTGCCAGCACCCCCAGTAGGGGAGGCAACGAGCAGTTCTTC. Translated, it gives CASTPSRGGNEQFF.

This clonotype occurred many times. CDR3 in amino acids: CASSPYEGNSYEQYF. CDR3 sequence (DNA): TGTGCCAGCAGTCCCTACGAAGGGAACTCCTACGAGCAGTACTTC. The chain joins TRBV12-3 or TRBV12-4 to TRBJ2-7; D remains unclear. V lost 5 bases to trimming and J lost 0 bases, with 14 bases between them. The CDR3 totals 15 residues.